This paragraph reports one TCR beta chain. The data originate from a study of blood T cell repertoires in COVID-19. At the level of the study: COVID-19 samples, acute and convalescent, were from the United States, Italy and Spain. The cDNA or gDNA used as material had been derived from T cells, B-cell-depleted T cells, or PBMCs.

Followed over time, Seattle patients had been enrolled while infection was active. The authors' processing: From reference gene primer amplification, estimates of nucleated cell counts were derived. Sequenced by immunoSEQ multiplex PCR; TCRdb stores in-frame clones only, minus some. The V and J calls and clone size come from that table; D and trimming were worked out from the DNA. The sample records hundreds of thousands of clones, roughly 76% being singletons. Germline V CDR1 and CDR2: LNHDA, SQIVND (reference sequence). The CDR3 covers 16 residues. Deletions cut 4 bases from V and 6 bases from J, with 19 bases between.

The clonotype originates from a woman aged 80 or over with COVID-19, enrolled during active disease. The rearrangement joins TRBV19 to TRBJ1-5; D might be TRBD1 (5 bases). Material: peripheral blood. In DNA form, the CDR3 reads TGTGCCAGTAGTACTAGGGGAGGGGCGCAGGGTCAGCCCCAGCATTTT. The encoded protein is CASSTRGGAQGQPQHF.